Listed below are T cell receptor beta chains from one sample, sequenced in a study of beta chain features in type 1 diabetes. Using immunoSEQ multiplex PCR, the repertoire was profiled, and TCRdb retains in-frame clones only, with some absent. The sample yields roughly 500,000 clones, approximately 30% seen once. Sample: naive CD4+ T cells from blood. All receptors derive from a man aged 18 to 29 in good health. Each CDR3 is given with its conserved first and last residue.

J gene,V gene,CDR3 protein
TRBJ2-7,TRBV28,CASSSPGDAYEQYF
TRBJ2-4,TRBV30,CAWSIRVSDIQYF
TRBJ2-3,TRBV5-1,CASSLILTDTQYF
TRBJ2-1,TRBV4-3,CASSQDGREVVNEQFF
TRBJ2-7,TRBV20-1,CSARGLGEQYF
TRBJ1-1,TRBV7-9,CASSFGVGDTEAFF
TRBJ2-3,TRBV7-9,CASSLTLHTDTQYF
TRBJ1-1,TRBV7-9,CASSLGQGNTEAFF
TRBJ2-7,TRBV7-9,CASSPSGVYEQYF
TRBJ1-1,TRBV29-1,CSVQTGVATEAFF
TRBJ2-1,TRBV30,CAWTPVSSYNEQFF
TRBJ2-1,TRBV2,CASSRLSQEFF
TRBJ2-1,TRBV29-1,CSVESGYNEQFF
TRBJ2-1,TRBV5-1,CASSLEGAVYNEQFF
TRBJ2-1,TRBV6-1,CASSELASGSNEQFF
TRBJ2-2,TRBV9,CASKLGQNTGELFF
TRBJ2-4,TRBV9,CASSVEGTSVKNIQYF
TRBJ2-3,TRBV7-2,CASSLKAGRNTQYF
TRBJ2-2,TRBV9,CASSVVVTDGELFF
TRBJ2-5,TRBV29-1,CSVEGVNQETQYF
TRBJ2-5,TRBV7-9,CASSLGSGETQYF
TRBJ2-7,TRBV20-1,CSARGGYEQYF
TRBJ2-3,TRBV7-9,CASSFLTGPLAGVDTQYF
TRBJ2-7,TRBV10-3,CAISEKLAFEQYF
TRBJ1-5,TRBV29-1,CSVADGANQPQHF
TRBJ2-3,TRBV29-1,CSVVVRLSTDTQYF
TRBJ1-4,TRBV4-1,CASSQAQATNEKLFF
TRBJ1-5,TRBV30,CAWRTQANQPQHF
TRBJ2-7,TRBV9,CASSVVGGEQYF
TRBJ2-1,TRBV7-2,CASSPTSNEQFF
TRBJ2-5,TRBV18,CASSPGTPPETQYF
TRBJ2-1,TRBV5-1,CASSFSGTEQFF
TRBJ2-5,TRBV20-1,CSAGQETQYF
TRBJ1-4,TRBV7-9,CASSLDLTTNEKLFF
TRBJ2-5,TRBV7-2,CASSLDWGAETQYF
TRBJ1-3,TRBV7-9,CASSLAPGTVENTIYF
TRBJ2-2,TRBV28,CASSLGTGELFF
TRBJ2-5,TRBV5-1,CASSLVGTGETQYF
TRBJ1-2,TRBV28,CASSLRQLYYGYTF
TRBJ1-2,TRBV28,CASSEPLFRTQGRGYTF
TRBJ2-3,TRBV25-1,CASSESGRTRRSTDTQYF
TRBJ1-1,TRBV30,CAWSVGRNTEAFF
TRBJ2-3,TRBV30,CAWSQGVADTQYF
TRBJ1-4,TRBV30,CAWSVRQGSEKLFF
TRBJ2-7,TRBV7-8,CASSFLATSSYEQYF
TRBJ1-1,TRBV9,CASSVAQNTEAFF
TRBJ2-1,TRBV28,CAAGTSGRASHEQFF
TRBJ2-3,TRBV29-1,CSVGQGGPDTQYF
TRBJ2-1,TRBV7-9,CASSFEVHNEQFF
TRBJ2-2,TRBV7-2,CASSPRAPVGELFF
TRBJ2-7,TRBV27,CASSLYRGSYEQYF
TRBJ2-3,TRBV30,CAWSLRDTQYF
TRBJ2-5,TRBV20-1,CSKTVQETQYF
TRBJ1-2,TRBV9,CASSTPGTGHLTF
TRBJ1-2,TRBV30,CAWSIGGDGYTF